Below are 26 T cell receptor beta chains sequenced from a single sample in a study of blood T cell repertoires in COVID-19. Using immunoSEQ multiplex PCR, the repertoire was profiled, and TCRdb retains in-frame clones only, with some absent. The table includes about 49,000 clones, around 65% detected once. The specimen was peripheral blood. These receptors all stem from a woman in her seventies with acute or convalescent COVID-19.

The gene calls are TRBV10-3 and TRBJ2-3, with TRBD2 as a possible D gene (6 bases). Trimming left V 7 bases short and J 4 bases short, with 15 bases between. This CDR3 has 14 residues. Germline V lookup: CDR1 ENHRY, CDR2 SYGVKD. The DNA of the CDR3 is TGTGCCATCAAGGGTGACTCGGGGGCAGATACGCAGTATTTT. Its translation is CAIKGDSGADTQYF.

V and J are TRBV6-1 and TRBJ2-3; 10 bases align to TRBD2. CDR1 is MNHNS and CDR2 is SASEGT in the germline V gene. This CDR3 has 17 amino acids. V trimming: 3 bases; J trimming: 1 base; junction bases outside the gene matches: 7. The CDR3 region has the DNA TGTGCCAGCAGTGAGGGAAGCGGGGGGGGCCGCACAGATACGCAGTATTTT. It translates to CASSEGSGGGRTDTQYF.

The V call is TRBV3-1 (or the pseudogene TRBV3-2), the J call TRBJ2-5, with a tentative D call TRBD1 (6 bases). This CDR3 has 17 amino acids. V dropped 1 base and J dropped 2 bases, with 17 bases sitting between them. The V gene's germline CDR1 is LGHDT and CDR2 YNNKEL (reference sequence). The CDR3 DNA is TGTGCCAGCAGCCAAGGGACGTACGGGACACGGCAAGAGACCCAGTACTTC. The encoded protein is CASSQGTYGTRQETQYF.

This CDR3 is CAISESRGLAGVYEQYF. The CDR3 coding sequence is TGTGCCATCAGTGAGTCGAGGGGTCTAGCGGGGGTTTACGAGCAGTACTTC. J is TRBJ2-7 and V is TRBV10-3; 10 positions agree with TRBD2. Germline V gives CDR1 ENHRY, CDR2 SYGVKD. V gave up 0 bases and J gave up 4 bases; unmatched junction bases: 9. This CDR3 has 17 residues.

The V and J genes are TRBV4-1 and TRBJ1-2, with 7 bases fitting TRBD1. CDR1 is MGHRA, CDR2 YSYEKL, per germline. Losses at the gene ends were 5 bases for V and 4 bases for J; bases not matched to a gene: 10. CDR3 length: 15 residues. CDR3 in DNA: TGCGCCAGCAGCTCTTACCGGGACAGCCTCTATGGCTACACCTTC. It codes for CASSSYRDSLYGYTF.

The chain carries TRBV5-1 and TRBJ2-5, with 7 bases aligning to TRBD2. Germline CDR1 and CDR2: SGHRS and YFSETQ. CDR3 length: 15 amino acids. The V segment lost 6 bases and the J segment 5 bases; nucleotides outside the gene matches: 13. CDR3 region: CASTLGTGGQETQYF. In DNA form, the CDR3 reads TGCGCCAGCACCTTAGGGACGGGGGGTCAGGAGACCCAGTACTTC.

The rearrangement links TRBV2 to TRBJ2-3; 9 nucleotides agree with TRBD2. CDR3 length equals 18 residues. J gave up 6 bases and V 3 bases, and 16 bases lay outside the gene matches. In germline, CDR1 is SNHLY, CDR2 FYNNEI. The CDR3 DNA sequence: TGTGCCAGCAGTGAGTGGGCTAGCGGGGACCCCCGCCGGGATACGCAGTATTTT. This codes for CASSEWASGDPRRDTQYF.

The chain joins TRBV18 to TRBJ2-1; 7 bases match TRBD2. The germline V gene encodes CDR1 KGHSH and CDR2 LQKENI. This CDR3 has 16 amino acids. The V gene end was trimmed by 4 bases and the J gene end by 9 bases; junction bases not matched to a gene: 15. Written as DNA, the CDR3 is TGTGCCAGCTCACTCCCTCACGGGACTAAAGCGGGTGAGCAGTTCTTC. Translation: CASSLPHGTKAGEQFF. The full variable domain, rest sourced from reference TRBV18 and TRBJ2-1, is NAGVMQNPRHLVRRRGQEARLRCSPMKGHSHVYWYRQLPEEGLKFMVYLQKENIIDESGMPKERFSAEFPKEGPSILRIQQVVRGDSAAYFCASSLPHGTKAGEQFFGPGTRLTVL.

This clone was detected ten times or more. The V call is TRBV9, the J call TRBJ1-1; 7 nucleotides agree with TRBD1. The germline V gene has CDR1 SGDLS and CDR2 YYNGEE. J gave up 10 bases and V 0 bases, and 12 bases lay outside the gene matches. The CDR3 extends over 15 amino acids. The CDR3 region has the DNA TGTGCCAGCAGCGTAGGGGCGGCGGACAGGCGAGGAGCTTTCTTT. As protein: CASSVGAADRRGAFF.

This clone has only a few counts. The chain uses TRBV11-2 and TRBJ2-2; 7 nucleotides align to TRBD2. This CDR3 comprises 14 residues. Germline V gives CDR1 SGHAT, CDR2 FQNNGV. Trimming took 6 bases from V and 6 from J; bases not matched to a gene: 7. CDR3 DNA sequence: TGTGCCAGCAGGTCGGGACTATCGGCCGGGGAGCTGTTTTTT. Translation: CASRSGLSAGELFF.

A note on this clone: The junction departs from the called germline gene at one end, perhaps through a read error. This sequence joins TRBV5-1 and TRBJ2-7, with a weak D call TRBD1 (6 bases). This CDR3 is built from 15 residues. Per the germline V gene, CDR1 is SGHRS and CDR2 is YFSETQ. CDR3 residues: CASSVGTRDTDMRDF. The CDR3 bases are TGCGCCAGCAGCGTTGGGACCCGGGACACCGACATGCGGGACTTC.

The table lists this clone with many counts. This chain joins TRBV11-2 and TRBJ2-1; D perhaps matches TRBD1 (7 bases). V lost 3 bases to trimming and J lost 4 bases, with 19 bases between them. There are 17 residues in the CDR3. Germline V gene lookup returns CDR1 SGHAT and CDR2 FQNNGV. CDR3 residues: CASSFSRGVLPYNEQFF. The CDR3 bases are TGTGCCAGCAGCTTTAGCAGGGGGGTACTCCCATACAATGAGCAGTTCTTC.

This chain joins TRBV5-1 and TRBJ2-7, with 8 positions matching TRBD1. Germline trimming cut 3 bases from V and 6 bases from J; bases unmatched to any gene: 14. CDR1 and CDR2 from the germline V gene are SGHRS and YFSETQ. The CDR3 covers 16 residues. The DNA of the CDR3 is TGCGCCAGCAGCTGGGCCCCGGGCAGGGGGCTCAGCGAGCAGTACTTC. Translation gives CASSWAPGRGLSEQYF.

The rearrangement joins TRBV27 to TRBJ1-1; D perhaps matches TRBD1 (5 bases). V was clipped by 4 bases and J by 10 bases, with 16 bases between them. Looked up from germline, CDR1 is MNHEY and CDR2 is SMNVEV (reference sequence). There are 13 residues in the CDR3. The CDR3 is CASSSRTQVRAFF. As DNA, the CDR3 is TGTGCCAGCAGTTCCCGGACACAAGTCAGAGCTTTCTTT.

The chain couples TRBV5-1 to TRBJ2-3; 9 bases match TRBD2. Germline assignment: CDR1 SGHRS and CDR2 YFSETQ. This CDR3 spans 15 amino acids. V lost 4 bases to trimming and J lost 2 bases; unmatched junction nucleotides: 5. CDR3 nucleotide sequence: TGCGCCAGCAGCCCAGCGGGGGGCCCCACAGATACGCAGTATTTT. Its translation: CASSPAGGPTDTQYF.

The rearrangement uses TRBV7-3 and TRBJ2-2; a weak D match, TRBD1 (6 bases). Trimming stripped 5 bases from V and 0 bases from J, with 10 bases between. The CDR3 has 15 amino acids. Germline assignment: CDR1 SGHTA and CDR2 FQGTGA. CDR3 sequence (DNA): TGTGCCAGCAGCCAAGAGGGGGCGAACACCGGGGAGCTGTTTTTT. It specifies CASSQEGANTGELFF.

The chain joins TRBV7-9 to TRBJ2-3; TRBD1 is a possible D gene (6 bases). This CDR3 has 17 amino acids. Germline CDR1 SEHNR, CDR2 FQNEAQ (reference sequence). Trimming pared 3 bases from V and 0 bases from J, leaving 16 bases between. The CDR3 spells CASSFLPGAKSTDTQYF. In nucleotides, the CDR3 is TGTGCCAGCAGCTTTCTTCCAGGGGCCAAAAGCACAGATACGCAGTATTTT.

The table lists this clone with a count of one. CDR3 coding DNA: TGTGCCAGCAGCCGGGACAGAATTACCCCAAGTGAGCAGTTCTTC. It codes for CASSRDRITPSEQFF. This chain connects TRBV5-5 to TRBJ2-1; 7 nucleotides align to TRBD1. With 4 bases clipped from V and 9 bases from J, the junction kept 13 bases outside the gene matches. From germline, CDR1 is SGHKS and CDR2 YYEKEE (reference sequence). This CDR3 spans 15 amino acids. Combining the CDR3 with reference TRBV5-5 and TRBJ2-1 gives the whole variable domain DAGVTQSPTHLIKTRGQQVTLRCSPISGHKSVSWYQQVLGQGPQFIFQYYEKEERGRGNFPDRFSARQFPNYSSELNVNALLLGDSALYLCASSRDRITPSEQFFGPGTRLTVL.

The rearrangement links TRBV6-4 to TRBJ2-3; D remains ambiguous. Deletions cut 8 bases from V and 7 bases from J, with 10 bases between. The CDR3 runs 11 residues. CDR1 is MRHNA and CDR2 is SNTAGT in the germline V gene. The CDR3 loop reads CASSSGYTQYF. The CDR3 DNA is TGTGCCAGCTCTTCCGGGTATACGCAGTATTTT.

In its sample, this clone was seen many times. The V and J genes are TRBV3-1 (or the pseudogene TRBV3-2) and TRBJ2-2, with D maybe TRBD1 (6 bases). V was shortened by 3 bases and J by 3 bases, with 8 bases between the two germline ends. Germline CDR1 reads LGHDT; CDR2 reads YNNKEL (reference sequence). This CDR3 has 14 residues. Here the CDR3 reads CASSQSGDTGELFF. The CDR3, as DNA: TGTGCCAGCAGCCAGTCAGGGGACACCGGGGAGCTGTTTTTT.

V and J are TRBV2 and TRBJ1-6; D is possibly TRBD1 (5 bases). Trimming shortened V by 8 bases and J by 7 bases, and 12 bases separated the two germline ends. The CDR3 spans 13 residues. Germline V lookup: CDR1 SNHLY, CDR2 FYNNEI. The DNA for the CDR3 is TGTGCCAGCGGGGCAGGGTTGAATTCACCCCTCCACTTT. Its translation: CASGAGLNSPLHF.

This clone has just one count. As DNA, the CDR3 is TGTGCCAGCAGCTTAGACCGCGGGAAAGCTTTCTTT. It yields the protein CASSLDRGKAFF. The chain has TRBV7-9 and TRBJ1-1; no clear D. Deletions cut 1 base from V and 9 bases from J, with 9 bases between. Looked up from germline, CDR1 is SEHNR and CDR2 is FQNEAQ (reference sequence). This CDR3 is 12 amino acids long.

V is TRBV6-5 and J is TRBJ2-7, with 8 bases matching TRBD1. The V gene's germline CDR1 is MNHEY and CDR2 SVGAGI. CDR3 size: 14 residues. V lost 2 bases, J lost 5 bases, and 5 bases stayed unmatched. CDR3: CASSYERQGHEQYF. The CDR3 DNA reads TGTGCCAGCAGTTACGAAAGACAGGGGCACGAGCAGTACTTC.

V is TRBV3-1 (or the pseudogene TRBV3-2) and J is TRBJ2-2; TRBD2 aligns across 9 bases. Germline V gene lookup returns CDR1 LGHDT and CDR2 YNNKEL (reference sequence). CDR3 length: 16 amino acids. Trimming took 4 bases from V and 1 from J; bases not matched to a gene: 4. The CDR3 DNA sequence: TGTGCCAGCAGCCCTCGCGGGGGGGGGAACACCGGGGAGCTGTTTTTT. This gives the protein CASSPRGGGNTGELFF.

This chain connects TRBV29-1 to TRBJ1-2; 7 nucleotides align to TRBD1. In germline, CDR1 is SQVTM, CDR2 ANQGSEA. This CDR3 has 11 amino acids. After removal of 5 bases from V and 7 bases from J, the junction contained 4 bases not matched to a gene. Written as DNA, the CDR3 is TGCAGCGTTATCGGGACAGCTGGCTACACCTTC. It encodes CSVIGTAGYTF.

The rearrangement uses TRBV6-5 and TRBJ2-2, with D perhaps matching TRBD1 (5 bases). The ends were cut back, 3 bases at V and 0 bases at J, with 11 bases in the middle. The length of the CDR3 is 16 residues. Per the germline V gene, CDR1 is MNHEY and CDR2 is SVGAGI. The CDR3 DNA is TGTGCCAGCAGTTATGACAGCTCCTCGAACACCGGGGAGCTGTTTTTT. Translated: CASSYDSSSNTGELFF.